This T cell receptor beta chain was captured by sequencing in a study of regulatory T cells in long-lasting Graves disease (dated by TCRdb to 2020 to 2023). The study in broad terms: Newly diagnosed Graves' disease patients had taken antithyroid drugs for less than 3 months. Persistent Graves' disease patients were compared with newly diagnosed Graves' disease patients by peripheral blood TCR sequencing and RNA sequencing. The study was conducted in China and was registered as a clinical trial. TCR sequencing covered some 13 persistent and approximately 20 newly diagnosed Graves' disease patients, about 35 samples in total. What the study reported, not specific to this receptor: Persistent Graves' disease patients showed lower TCR Shannon entropy and fewer highly expanded clones than newly diagnosed patients, suggesting clonal expansion. Persistent disease showed preferential use of TRBV28, TRBJ1-2 and TRBJ2-5, whereas newly diagnosed disease favored TRBV20-1 and TRBJ2-1. The authors noted that the small sample size was a limitation that may lower accuracy. More public clonotypes were shared among persistent patients (fewer than 3,000) than among newly diagnosed patients (roughly 1,000). Only the TCR beta chain was sequenced and analyzed. Because the primary lesion, thyroid tissue, could not be accessed, the study looked at peripheral blood alone.

The receptor library was made with multiplex PCR. TCRdb shows the sequencer as Illumina HiSeq 4000. CDR3 regions were amplified by Arm-PCR with iRepertoire HTBI primers to construct TCR beta libraries. PCR products were gel purified before sequencing. On the study's bioinformatics: Gene usage analysis of CDR3 amino acid clonotypes relied on the roughly 64 TRBV and 13 to 15 TRBJ segments identified across samples. COPE and FqMerger were used to merge filtered high-quality paired reads into contigs. BLAST was used to align contigs to IMGT TRBV, TRBD and TRBJ reference genes, with CDR3 defined following IMGT. Any clonotype with a frequency above 0.1% was counted as a highly expanded clone. Shannon entropy was used to measure repertoire diversity, and the Gini coefficient was used to measure V-J evenness. Clonotypes shared by more than one individual were considered public. TCRdb reworked the public reads: Q25 trimming with fastp, MiXCR clone assembly, productive beta chains retained. Each CDR3 protein gets just one entry, which takes the most common genes and DNA from the rows behind it. TCRdb's processing, not the authors', yielded these V and J calls. The table for this sample lists over 350,000 distinct CDR3 sequences; about 15% of them were counted only once. The ten largest account for under 9% of the sample.

This specimen's time point label, per the study, means: newly diagnosed GD, antithyroid drugs for less than 3 months. For both TCR sequencing and RNA sequencing, RNA was extracted from PBMCs using TRIzol. The diagnosis of Graves' disease followed American Thyroid Association guidelines. Patients for the study were recruited at an endocrinology department in Xi'an, China. Each patient gave 7.5 to 10 milliliters of peripheral blood, collected in an EDTA anticoagulant tube. Ficoll Paque Plus density gradient separation was used to isolate PBMCs, and no additional T cell sorting was done. An Agilent 2100 Bioanalyzer and agarose gel were used to assess RNA quality, and a NanoDrop 2000 was used to measure RNA concentration. Trimming takes 3 bases from V and 2 bases from J, and the germline ends sit 13 bases apart. The CDR3 has 14 amino acids, counting the end cysteine and phenylalanine. The retained sequence is limited to the CDR3, 42 bases, with the frame set at the first base. CDR1 and CDR2 (DFQATT, SNEGSKA) derive from the germline V gene (reference sequence).

This clonotype was seen at least ten times. No cognate antigen has been identified for it. One base away there is no much larger clone; base qualities are not given. These data were also filed under a second study, of T cells in Graves' hyperthyroidism and ophthalmopathy. As that second study puts it: Stable Graves' hyperthyroidism was defined as the absence of progression to ophthalmopathy over 18 months of follow-up. Hyperthyroidism patients were newly diagnosed, with disease duration under 2 months, and aged 18 to 65 years. The study excluded patients with uncontrolled infections, other autoimmune diseases, pregnancy or lactation. Clinical symptoms, serum thyroxine and TRAb, thyroid ultrasound, and orbital computed tomography formed the basis for the diagnoses. The first round of RT-PCR for the TCR CDR3 was performed with the HTBI primer set and the Qiagen OneStep RT-PCR kit. Most expanded thyroid clonotypes (frequency above 0.001) were also found in blood, which suggests that blood repertoires may mirror thyroid immune responses. A model built on a 13 V-J signature distinguished ophthalmopathy from stable hyperthyroidism, reaching 85% to 90% sensitivity and around 81% specificity in cross-validation and 80%/75% in testing. In validation, the model predicted progression to ophthalmopathy with over 60% sensitivity and 72% to 75% specificity, a median of about six months before onset. To identify TCR V-J signatures that set the groups apart, the researchers used a discovery cohort of about a hundred patients, made up of 43 with Graves' ophthalmopathy and some 56 with stable Graves' hyperthyroidism. An independent validation cohort of around 19 hyperthyroidism patients and about 16 patients who later progressed to ophthalmopathy tested prospective prediction of ophthalmopathy. The approximately 100 discovery patients were randomly divided into training and test sets at a 7:3 ratio. The study also compared thyroid tissue and blood T-cell repertoires from more than five Graves' hyperthyroidism patients. Once sampling was done, hyperthyroidism patients were given methimazole at a starting dose of 30 mg daily, whereas ophthalmopathy patients were given high-dose intravenous methylprednisolone. The libraries were constructed in a second round of multiplex PCR and then size-selected and purified. Sequencing of the libraries was done on an Illumina HiSeq2000 using paired-end 100 bp reads. Raw data were processed with SOAPnuke, discarding reads with adapters, uncalled bases, mean Phred below 15, or no exact constant-primer or identifier match. High-quality paired reads were merged with COPE v1.2.5, and unique nucleotide sequences were defined as clonotypes. MiTCR v1.1 was used to align the clonotypes against IMGT TRBV, TRBD and TRBJ reference segments. The analysis was restricted to V-J combinations with a frequency above 0.0001, which together covered roughly 99% of the repertoires. A TCS score was defined as the ratio of F50 (clonal expansion) to E x V (chaos), with BLOSUM62-based TCRdist applied between CDR3 peptides within each V-J. Welch's t-statistics and random forest reduced around 510 V-J features to 10 to 15, which were used in a naive Bayes classifier (R e1071). No statistical method was used to set the sample size in advance, and investigators knew the group allocation. According to the paper, TCR Vbeta CDR3 sequencing was carried out on some 130 peripheral blood samples, which came from 40 to 45 ophthalmopathy, 70 to 80 hyperthyroidism and about 17 progressor patients.

Rearrangement joined TRBV20-1 to TRBJ2-5; the D segment could be TRBD2, given 6 matching bases. This receptor was identified in a woman in her thirties or forties with Graves disease. Donor details come from another sample of the same person, matched by shared clones. Material: peripheral blood mononuclear cells (PBMCs), obtained at new diagnosis, from a patient treated with antithyroid drugs. The CDR3 amino acid sequence is: CSARRGGRQETQYF. Here is the DNA: TGCAGTGCTAGGAGGGGAGGTCGACAAGAGACCCAGTACTTC.